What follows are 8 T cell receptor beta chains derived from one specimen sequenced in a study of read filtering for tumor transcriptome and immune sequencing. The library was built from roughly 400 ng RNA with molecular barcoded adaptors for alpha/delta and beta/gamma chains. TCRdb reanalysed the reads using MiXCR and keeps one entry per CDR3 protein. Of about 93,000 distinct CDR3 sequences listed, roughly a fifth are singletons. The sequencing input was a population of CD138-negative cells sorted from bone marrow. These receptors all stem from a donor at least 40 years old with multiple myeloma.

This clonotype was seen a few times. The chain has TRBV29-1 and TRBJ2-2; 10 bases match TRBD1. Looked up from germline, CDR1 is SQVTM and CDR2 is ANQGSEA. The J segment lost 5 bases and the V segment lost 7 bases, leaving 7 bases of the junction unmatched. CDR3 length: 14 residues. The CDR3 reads CSASRQGATGELFF. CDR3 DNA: TGCAGCGCCTCACGACAGGGGGCGACCGGGGAGCTGTTTTTT.

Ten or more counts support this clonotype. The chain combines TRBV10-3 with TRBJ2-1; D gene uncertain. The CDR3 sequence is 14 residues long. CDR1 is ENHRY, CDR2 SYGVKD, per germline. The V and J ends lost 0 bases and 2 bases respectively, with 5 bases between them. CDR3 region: CAISESGPYNEQFF. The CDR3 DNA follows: TGTGCCATCAGTGAGTCAGGGCCCTACAATGAGCAGTTCTTC.

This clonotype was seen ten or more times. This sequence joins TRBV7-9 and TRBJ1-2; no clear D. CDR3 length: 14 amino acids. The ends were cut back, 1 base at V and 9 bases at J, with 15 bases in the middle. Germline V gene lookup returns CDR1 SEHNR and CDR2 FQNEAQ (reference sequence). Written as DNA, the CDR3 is TGTGCCAGCAGCTTAGATGGTCCAACAGTTCGCTACACCTTC. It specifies CASSLDGPTVRYTF.

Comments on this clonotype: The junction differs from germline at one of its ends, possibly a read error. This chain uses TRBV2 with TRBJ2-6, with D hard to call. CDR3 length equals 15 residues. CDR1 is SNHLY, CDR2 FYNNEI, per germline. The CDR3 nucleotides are TGTGCCAGCAGACCTACAGTTTCTGGGTCCAACGTCCTGACTTTC. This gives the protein CASRPTVSGSNVLTF.

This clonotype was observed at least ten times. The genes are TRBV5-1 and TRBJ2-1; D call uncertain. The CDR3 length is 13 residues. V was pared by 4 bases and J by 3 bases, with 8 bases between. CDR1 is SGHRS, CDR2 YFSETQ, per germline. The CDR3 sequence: CASSPDGYNEQFF. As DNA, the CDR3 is TGCGCCAGCAGCCCGGACGGCTACAATGAGCAGTTCTTC.

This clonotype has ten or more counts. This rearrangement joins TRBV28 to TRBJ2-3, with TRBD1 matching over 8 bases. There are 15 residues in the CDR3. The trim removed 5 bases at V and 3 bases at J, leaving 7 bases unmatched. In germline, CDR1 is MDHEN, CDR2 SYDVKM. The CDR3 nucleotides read TGTGCCAGCAGTGTAACAGGGGGGTGGACAGATACGCAGTATTTT. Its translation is CASSVTGGWTDTQYF.

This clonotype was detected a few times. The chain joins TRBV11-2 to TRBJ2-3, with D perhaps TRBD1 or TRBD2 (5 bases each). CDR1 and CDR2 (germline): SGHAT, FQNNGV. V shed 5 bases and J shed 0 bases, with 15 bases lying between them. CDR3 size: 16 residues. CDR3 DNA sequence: TGTGCCAGCAGCCCTTTTGGGGGAGAAAGCACAGATACGCAGTATTTT. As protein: CASSPFGGESTDTQYF.

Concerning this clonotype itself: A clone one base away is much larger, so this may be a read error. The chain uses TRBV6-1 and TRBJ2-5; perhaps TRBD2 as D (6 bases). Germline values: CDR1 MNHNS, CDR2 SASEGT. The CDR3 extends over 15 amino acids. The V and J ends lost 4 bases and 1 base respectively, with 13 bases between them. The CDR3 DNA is TGTGCCAGCAGTGGTCTCGGGGAGGTCCAAGAGACCCAGTACTTC. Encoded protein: CASSGLGEVQETQYF.